Each of the 18 T cell receptor beta chains below was sequenced from the same sample in a study of T-cell reconstitution after alpha-beta-depleted transplantation in children. A TCRbeta library incorporating unique molecular identifiers was prepared. TCRdb itself ran the PCR reads through MiXCR, one entry per CDR3 protein. Of around 8,600 distinct CDR3 sequences listed, approximately 18% are singletons. The specimen was PBMCs, mostly from graft donor cells, collected 60 days after TCRalphabeta/CD19-depleted stem cell transplant. Every receptor here comes from a girl less than two years old who had a stem cell transplant for combined immunodeficiency, so the T cells may come from the graft donor.

This chain uses TRBV6-2 or TRBV6-3 with TRBJ1-4; D may be TRBD1 (6 bases). This CDR3 has 16 amino acids. Germline V lookup: CDR1 MNHEY, CDR2 SVGEGT. With 0 bases removed from V and 8 bases from J, the gap between germline ends came to 16 bases. CDR3 amino acids: CASSYSRGDIGEKLFF. In DNA, the CDR3 is TGTGCCAGCAGTTACTCGAGAGGGGACATCGGGGAAAAACTGTTTTTT.

Only a few counts were recorded for this clonotype. V gene TRBV23-1 combines with J gene TRBJ2-7; TRBD1 agrees at 10 bases. TRBV23-1 is placed among ORFs of uncertain function. V gave up 6 bases and J gave up 0 bases; unmatched junction bases: 8. The CDR3 totals 16 residues. Here the CDR3 reads CASSPTGQGSSYEQYF. CDR3 DNA sequence: TGCGCCAGCAGCCCGACGGGACAGGGGAGCTCCTACGAGCAGTACTTC.

This sequence joins TRBV25-1 and TRBJ1-1; a weak D match, TRBD1 (5 bases). V was clipped by 6 bases and J by 4 bases, with 15 bases between them. CDR1 and CDR2 (germline): MGHDK, SYGVNS. The CDR3 totals 14 residues. The CDR3: CASRGHVESTEAFF. In nucleotides, the CDR3 is TGTGCCAGCAGGGGGCATGTTGAGAGCACTGAAGCTTTCTTT.

This clonotype was observed at least ten times. This chain uses TRBV9 with TRBJ2-1, with TRBD2 identical over 8 bases. Germline CDR1 reads SGDLS; CDR2 reads YYNGEE. The CDR3 totals 15 residues. With V trimmed by 3 bases and J by 10 bases, 12 bases remained unmatched. The CDR3 DNA sequence: TGTGCCAGCAGCGCCCTACTAGCGGACCTGGGGGAGCAGTTCTTC. Protein: CASSALLADLGEQFF.

The genes are TRBV13 and TRBJ2-7; possibly TRBD1 for D (5 bases). This CDR3 region has 15 residues. Germline CDR1 and CDR2: PRHDT and FYEKMQ (reference sequence). Trimming removed 6 bases at V and 2 bases at J, with 17 bases between. CDR3 region: CASRKGPTSPYEQYF. The CDR3 DNA sequence: TGTGCCAGCAGAAAGGGGCCGACGTCTCCCTACGAGCAGTACTTC.

This clonotype turned up a few times. The chain links TRBV5-1 to TRBJ2-3; tentative D call: TRBD1 (5 bases). Trimming took off 0 bases at V and 0 bases at J, with 11 bases between the two ends. CDR1 and CDR2 from the germline V gene are SGHRS and YFSETQ. The CDR3 runs 16 residues. The CDR3 bases are TGCGCCAGCAGCTTGGGACAGCTTACTAGCACAGATACGCAGTATTTT. Protein: CASSLGQLTSTDTQYF.

The rearrangement links TRBV25-1 to TRBJ2-7; possibly TRBD1 for D (5 bases). Trimming took 7 bases from V and 0 from J, leaving 13 bases between them. CDR3 length equals 14 residues. The germline V gene encodes CDR1 MGHDK and CDR2 SYGVNS. The CDR3 loop reads CASTPAGFSYEQYF. CDR3 in DNA: TGTGCCAGCACTCCGGCAGGGTTCTCCTACGAGCAGTACTTC.

The table lists this clonotype with many counts. V and J are TRBV4-3 and TRBJ2-1; 11 bases match TRBD2. Germline CDR1 LGHNA, CDR2 YSLEER. The CDR3 is 15 residues long. J lost 9 bases, V lost 5 bases, and 9 bases had no gene match. The CDR3 coding sequence is TGCGCCAGCAGCTACCGGACCGGGACTAGCGGTGAGCAGTTCTTC. Amino acid sequence: CASSYRTGTSGEQFF.

For the CDR3, the DNA is TGTGCCAGCAGCCAAGACACGAGCGCCGGGGAGCTGTTTTTT. It translates to CASSQDTSAGELFF. The chain recombines TRBV4-2 with TRBJ2-2; no clear D gene. The CDR3 covers 14 residues. Germline CDR1 LGHNA, CDR2 YNFKEQ. Trimming cost V 0 bases and J 6 bases, with 8 bases left between them.

The chain links TRBV7-6 to TRBJ2-5, with a possible D match to TRBD2 (6 bases). The CDR3 extends over 13 amino acids. The germline V gene has CDR1 SGHVS and CDR2 FNYEAQ. The V end was cut by 9 bases, the J end by 5 bases, with 16 bases between. The CDR3 region has the DNA TGTGCCAGTTGGGGGAGACTAGGGGAGACCCAGTACTTC. Its translation: CASWGRLGETQYF. Full variable domain (remainder filled in from reference TRBV7-6 and TRBJ2-5): GAGVSQSPRYKVTKRGQDVALRCDPISGHVSLYWYRQALGQGPEFLTYFNYEAQQDKSGLPNDRFSAERPEGSISTLTIQRTEQRDSAMYRCASWGRLGETQYFGPGTRLLVL.

This clonotype showed up many times. This chain links TRBV20-1 with TRBJ2-3; D is perhaps TRBD1 (5 bases). The germline V gene encodes CDR1 DFQATT and CDR2 SNEGSKA (reference sequence). The CDR3 spans 12 residues. Deletions cut 2 bases from V and 6 bases from J, with 9 bases between. CDR3 DNA: TGCAGTGCTAGACCCGCAGGGGATACGCAGTATTTT. This encodes CSARPAGDTQYF.

This clonotype was seen many times. The J gene is TRBJ2-1, the V gene TRBV20-1; TRBD2 might be the D (5 bases). This CDR3 is 13 amino acids long. Germline V CDR1 and CDR2: DFQATT, SNEGSKA (reference sequence). Trimming cost V 7 bases and J 1 base, with 11 bases left between them. The CDR3, as DNA: TGCAGTGAAAAGAGGGAGTCCTACAATGAGCAGTTCTTC. This translates into CSEKRESYNEQFF.

This sequence joins TRBV10-3 and TRBJ2-3; TRBD1 aligns across 7 bases. V lost 6 bases, J lost 2 bases, and 11 bases stayed unmatched. The CDR3 totals 16 residues. The germline V gene encodes CDR1 ENHRY and CDR2 SYGVKD. CDR3 nucleotide sequence: TGTGCCATCAGGATGACAGGGCGGGCACACACAGATACGCAGTATTTT. Protein sequence: CAIRMTGRAHTDTQYF.

This clonotype was counted only a few times. The rearrangement links TRBV20-1 to TRBJ2-2; a weak D match, TRBD1 (5 bases). Germline V CDR1 and CDR2: DFQATT, SNEGSKA (reference sequence). Trimming left V 1 base short and J 3 bases short, with 15 bases between. The length of the CDR3 is 16 residues. CDR3 in amino acids: CSARGGWNPDTGELFF. The CDR3 nucleotides read TGCAGTGCTAGAGGGGGCTGGAACCCAGACACCGGGGAGCTGTTTTTT.

This rearrangement joins TRBV7-9 to TRBJ2-5; no firm D call. V lost 2 bases, J lost 2 bases, and 18 bases lay in between. Germline V gene lookup returns CDR1 SEHNR and CDR2 FQNEAQ (reference sequence). The CDR3 has 17 residues. CDR3 nucleotides: TGTGCCAGCAGCTTAACAAGGGCCACTAACGAGCAAGAGACCCAGTACTTC. It specifies CASSLTRATNEQETQYF.

The gene calls are TRBV9 and TRBJ2-3; TRBD2 matches at 14 bases. CDR1 is SGDLS and CDR2 is YYNGEE in the germline V gene. The V gene end was trimmed by 4 bases and the J gene end by 5 bases; junction bases not matched to a gene: 9. This CDR3 is built from 17 residues. CDR3 region: CASSLRLAGGDGDTQYF. Written as DNA, the CDR3 is TGTGCCAGCAGCCTGAGACTAGCGGGAGGGGATGGAGATACGCAGTATTTT.

This clonotype was seen only a few times. The chain joins TRBV7-2 to TRBJ2-1; TRBD2 agrees at 8 bases. There are 14 residues in the CDR3. Germline CDR1 is SGHTA and CDR2 is FQGNSA. The J segment lost 2 bases and the V segment lost 8 bases, leaving 5 bases of the junction unmatched. The CDR3 here is CASLRAGAYNEQFF. CDR3 coding DNA: TGTGCCAGCCTACGAGCGGGGGCCTACAATGAGCAGTTCTTC.

At least ten counts were recorded for this clonotype. As DNA, the CDR3 is TGTGCCAGCAGTCTCCACACATCGACAGGCACGAACACTGAAGCTTTCTTT. It translates to CASSLHTSTGTNTEAFF. The V gene is TRBV27, the J gene TRBJ1-1; D is possibly TRBD1 (6 bases). The CDR3 has 17 residues. Looked up from germline, CDR1 is MNHEY and CDR2 is SMNVEV (reference sequence). The V end lost 5 bases, the J end lost 1 base, and 20 bases lay between the germline ends.